This TCR beta chain was observed in a study of T cells in Graves' hyperthyroidism and ophthalmopathy. Amplified TCR beta CDR3 regions came from RNA transcripts. When the TCR CDR3 underwent first-round RT-PCR, the HTBI primer set was used. TCRdb re-derived calls from the multiplex PCR reads in MiXCR, one entry per CDR3 protein. The sample consists of 600,000 to 700,000 distinct CDR3 sequences, roughly 45% of them appearing once. Concerning this clonotype itself: What it recognizes is unknown.

Germline V gene lookup returns CDR1 SGHTA and CDR2 FQGNSA. The CDR3 contains 15 residues. Between the trimmed V and J ends, which lost 3 bases and 4 bases, there was a span of 15 bases. Study-wide findings and caveats: A median approximately 6.8 months before onset, the model predicted ophthalmopathy.

This rearrangement joins TRBV7-2 to TRBJ1-1; no firm D call. The sequenced sample was peripheral blood or thyroid tissue (not recorded which). The TCR comes from an adult man with Graves' disease, either hyperthyroidism or ophthalmopathy (not recorded which). As DNA, the CDR3 is TGTGCCAGCAGCTTGGGTCCGGGGTCATCCACTGAAGCTTTCTTT. This gives the protein CASSLGPGSSTEAFF.